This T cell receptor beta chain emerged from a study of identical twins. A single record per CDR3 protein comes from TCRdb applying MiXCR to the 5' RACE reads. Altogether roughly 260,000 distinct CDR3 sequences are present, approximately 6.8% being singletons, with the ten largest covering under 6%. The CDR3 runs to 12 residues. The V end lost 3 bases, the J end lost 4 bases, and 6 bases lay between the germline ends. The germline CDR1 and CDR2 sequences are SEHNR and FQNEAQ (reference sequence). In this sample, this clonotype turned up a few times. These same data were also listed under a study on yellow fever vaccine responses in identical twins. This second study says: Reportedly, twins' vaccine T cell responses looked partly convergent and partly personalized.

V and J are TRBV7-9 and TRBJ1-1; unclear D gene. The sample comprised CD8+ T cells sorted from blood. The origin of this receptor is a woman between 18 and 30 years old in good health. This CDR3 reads CASSFDGTEAFF. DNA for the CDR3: TGTGCCAGCAGCTTCGACGGCACTGAAGCTTTCTTT.